Presented here are 14 T cell receptor beta chains from one specimen sequenced in a study of shared clonotypes between healthy human individuals. Here immunoSEQ multiplex PCR was the method, and the copy in TCRdb shows in-frame clones only, minus some. This table has just over 2,000,000 clones, 90% to 95% appearing once. Sequences were obtained from naive CD4+ T cells sorted from blood. Subset defined: CD45RA+ positively selected. The receptors shown here come from a man aged 18 to 29 in good health.

The V gene is TRBV28, the J gene TRBJ1-6; D gene ambiguous. Germline V CDR1 and CDR2: MDHEN, SYDVKM. CDR3 length: 15 residues. The V and J ends lost 5 bases and 7 bases respectively, with 15 bases between them. In DNA, the CDR3 is TGTGCCAGCAGTCTCGGACCGCCAAGAAATTCACCCCTCCACTTT. It codes for CASSLGPPRNSPLHF.

The chain links TRBV6-1 to TRBJ1-6, with D hard to call. This CDR3 is built from 13 residues. V was clipped by 2 bases and J by 10 bases, with 9 bases between them. Germline V CDR1 and CDR2: MNHNS, SASEGT. The CDR3 coding sequence is TGTGCCAGCAGTGAAATAGATCAATCACCCCTCCACTTT. Encoded protein: CASSEIDQSPLHF.

The chain joins TRBV7-2 to TRBJ1-3, with D possibly being TRBD1 (6 bases). The CDR3 covers 16 residues. From germline, CDR1 is SGHTA and CDR2 FQGNSA. The V and J ends lost 4 bases and 0 bases respectively, with 13 bases between them. CDR3 amino acids: CASSYKDRSSGNTIYF. CDR3 DNA sequence: TGTGCCAGCAGCTATAAAGACAGGAGCTCTGGAAACACCATATATTTT.

This clone was observed a single time. In the same sample, other DNA sequences code for this CDR3. V and J are TRBV11-2 and TRBJ1-3; no clear D gene. Trimming took 0 bases from V and 0 from J, leaving 6 bases between them. The V gene's germline CDR1 is SGHAT and CDR2 FQNNGV. CDR3 size: 15 residues. The DNA of the CDR3 is TGTGCCAGCAGCTTAGATGGGATCTCTGGAAACACCATATATTTT. Protein product: CASSLDGISGNTIYF. The entire variable domain, with the rest obtained from reference TRBV11-2 and TRBJ1-3, is as follows: EAGVAQSPRYKIIEKRQSVAFWCNPISGHATLYWYQQILGQGPKLLIQFQNNGVVDDSQLPKDRFSAERLKGVDSTLKIQPAKLEDSAVYLCASSLDGISGNTIYFGEGSWLTVV.

The chain carries TRBV28 and TRBJ1-4; tentatively, D is TRBD1 (5 bases). The length of the CDR3 is 14 residues. With 6 bases removed from V and 3 bases from J, the gap between germline ends came to 11 bases. Germline V CDR1 and CDR2: MDHEN, SYDVKM. CDR3 nucleotide sequence: TGTGCCAGCAGCTCCGGGACGGCTAATGAAAAACTGTTTTTT. Residues: CASSSGTANEKLFF. The entire variable domain, with the rest obtained from reference TRBV28 and TRBJ1-4, is as follows: DVKVTQSSRYLVKRTGEKVFLECVQDMDHENMFWYRQDPGLGLRLIYFSYDVKMKEKGDIPEGYSVSREKKERFSLILESASTNQTSMYLCASSSGTANEKLFFGSGTQLSVL.

The J gene is TRBJ2-1, the V gene TRBV5-6; the match to TRBD1 covers 12 bases. The CDR3 loop spans 17 amino acids. Germline V gene data show CDR1 as SGHDT and CDR2 as YYEEEE. With 4 bases clipped from V and 5 bases from J, the junction kept 10 bases outside the gene matches. The CDR3 here is CASSRPGTGGAHNEQFF. In nucleotides, the CDR3 is TGTGCCAGCAGCCGTCCCGGGACAGGGGGCGCACACAATGAGCAGTTCTTC.

Details on this clone: The sample carries other DNA sequences with the same CDR3. V and J are TRBV5-6 and TRBJ1-5; a possible D gene is TRBD1 (5 bases). Trimming took 0 bases from V and 4 from J, leaving 11 bases between them. CDR3 size: 15 residues. Germline V CDR1 and CDR2: SGHDT, YYEEEE. CDR3 DNA sequence: TGTGCCAGCAGCTTGGGTGGAGGGACGAATCAGCCCCAGCATTTT. Amino acid sequence: CASSLGGGTNQPQHF.

Note on this clone: Other DNA sequences within the sample encode an identical CDR3. CDR3 sequence reads: CASSLNGRGTDTQYF. In nucleotides, the CDR3 is TGTGCCAGCAGCTTAAACGGCAGGGGCACAGATACGCAGTATTTT. This chain links TRBV11-2 with TRBJ2-3; D possibly corresponds to TRBD1 (5 bases). This CDR3 is 15 amino acids long. Germline lookup yields CDR1 SGHAT and CDR2 FQNNGV. V was clipped by 2 bases and J by 1 base, with 10 bases between them. Full variable domain (outside the CDR3, taken from reference TRBV11-2 and TRBJ2-3): EAGVAQSPRYKIIEKRQSVAFWCNPISGHATLYWYQQILGQGPKLLIQFQNNGVVDDSQLPKDRFSAERLKGVDSTLKIQPAKLEDSAVYLCASSLNGRGTDTQYFGPGTRLTVL.

V and J are TRBV9 and TRBJ1-6; D gene uncertain. This CDR3 contains 15 residues. The V gene lost 2 bases and the J gene lost 8 bases, with 14 bases spanning the gap. Germline V gene data show CDR1 as SGDLS and CDR2 as YYNGEE. CDR3 nucleotides: TGTGCCAGCAGCGTCGGATATTGGGGAGATTCACCCCTCCACTTT. It specifies CASSVGYWGDSPLHF.

The chain employs TRBV10-1 and TRBJ2-2; unclear D gene. The CDR3 runs to 16 residues. The ends were cut back, 1 base at V and 2 bases at J, with 11 bases in the middle. Germline V gene data show CDR1 as WNHNN and CDR2 as SYGVQD (reference sequence). The CDR3 sequence: CASSEFPGYNTGELFF. The CDR3 coding sequence is TGCGCCAGCAGTGAGTTCCCCGGATATAACACCGGGGAGCTGTTTTTT.

The V and J genes are TRBV28 and TRBJ1-1; TRBD1 matches 7 bases. There are 13 residues in the CDR3. Per the germline V gene, CDR1 is MDHEN and CDR2 is SYDVKM. J lost 3 bases, V lost 3 bases, and 1 base had no gene match. CDR3 sequence: CASSFDRDTEAFF. CDR3 nucleotide sequence: TGTGCCAGCAGTTTCGACAGGGACACTGAAGCTTTCTTT.

V is TRBV30 and J is TRBJ1-5, with a tentative D call TRBD1 (5 bases). The CDR3 covers 14 residues. The V end lost 3 bases, the J end lost 7 bases, and 16 bases lay between the germline ends. Germline assignment: CDR1 GTSNPN and CDR2 SVGIG (reference sequence). The CDR3 spells CAWSGSLGDQPQHF. The CDR3 DNA reads as TGTGCCTGGAGCGGGTCTTTAGGGGACCAGCCCCAGCATTTT.

This clone is a singleton in its sample. The chain recombines TRBV5-1 with TRBJ2-5, with unresolved D. The V gene lost 2 bases and the J gene lost 2 bases, with 13 bases spanning the gap. Germline V gene data show CDR1 as SGHRS and CDR2 as YFSETQ. CDR3 length: 15 residues. CDR3 protein: CASSFKGGVQETQYF. CDR3 sequence (DNA): TGCGCCAGCAGCTTTAAGGGTGGAGTGCAAGAGACCCAGTACTTC.

The rearrangement joins TRBV6-5 to TRBJ1-2; D might be TRBD1 (5 bases). The CDR3 runs to 15 residues. V was pared by 6 bases and J by 2 bases, with 16 bases between. Germline V gives CDR1 MNHEY, CDR2 SVGAGI. This CDR3 is CASSTLTTVNYGYTF. The CDR3 coding sequence is TGTGCCAGCAGCACCCTCACGACAGTAAACTATGGCTACACCTTC.